The 10 T cell receptor beta chains below were found in one sample sequenced in a study of response to subunit inactivated influenza vaccine. TCRdb reanalysed the RT-PCR reads using MiXCR and keeps one entry per CDR3 protein. The sample lists under 200,000 distinct CDR3 sequences; about 12% were seen once. These same records also appear under a second study, on T cells expressing NK-cell markers. That work states: With UMIs, 5'RACE template switching was used to make TCR beta cDNA.

The specimen comprised CD8+ T cells sorted from PBMCs, sampled about 13 days after vaccination. These receptors all come from a man in his fifties who received an inactivated influenza vaccine.

The genes are TRBV7-9 and TRBJ2-3, with a weak D call TRBD2 (5 bases). V lost 7 bases and J lost 3, with 8 bases in between. Looked up from germline, CDR1 is SEHNR and CDR2 is FQNEAQ (reference sequence). The CDR3 runs 12 residues. CDR3 nucleotides: TGTGCCAGCAACCCGGGGACAGATACGCAGTATTTT. Protein product: CASNPGTDTQYF.

The rearrangement joins TRBV12-3 or TRBV12-4 to TRBJ1-1, with 9 bases identical to TRBD1. J was trimmed by 1 base and V by 7 bases; bases with no gene match: 1. This CDR3 region has 13 residues. CDR3 coding DNA: TGTGCCAGCAAGGGACAGGGGAACACTGAAGCTTTCTTT. It yields the protein CASKGQGNTEAFF.

The genes are TRBV7-2 and TRBJ2-7; D perhaps matches TRBD2 (5 bases). V lost 4 bases, J lost 0 bases, and 10 bases lay in between. Germline V gene sequence: CDR1 SGHTA, CDR2 FQGNSA. CDR3 length equals 14 residues. The CDR3 region has the DNA TGTGCCAGCAGCTACTACGGGAACTCCTACGAGCAGTACTTC. It is translated as CASSYYGNSYEQYF.

This clonotype was seen more than once but under ten times. The genes are TRBV29-1 and TRBJ2-2; 9 bases are a match to TRBD1. The CDR3 length is 13 residues. In germline, CDR1 is SQVTM, CDR2 ANQGSEA. The ends lost 3 bases at V and 7 bases at J; junction bases unmatched: 3. In nucleotides, the CDR3 is TGCAGCGTTGACGCGACAGGGGGCGGGGAGCTGTTTTTT. It specifies CSVDATGGGELFF.

The chain has TRBV4-3 and TRBJ2-7; TRBD2 agrees at 9 bases. J was trimmed by 0 bases and V by 4 bases; bases with no gene match: 7. This CDR3 comprises 16 residues. Germline CDR1 LGHNA, CDR2 YSLEER. In DNA form, the CDR3 reads TGCGCCAGCAGCCCCAAAGCGGGGGGACTCTCCTACGAGCAGTACTTC. This sequence encodes CASSPKAGGLSYEQYF.

This clonotype was detected a few times. The chain joins TRBV7-8 to TRBJ2-7; D unresolved. The CDR3 covers 15 residues. V was pared by 1 base and J by 1 base, with 11 bases between. Germline CDR1 is SGHVS and CDR2 is FQNEAQ. This CDR3 reads CASSLGSDTSYEQYF. The CDR3 coding sequence is TGTGCCAGCAGCTTAGGGTCAGATACATCCTACGAGCAGTACTTC.

This clonotype was seen a handful of times. V and J are TRBV3-1 and TRBJ2-7; 10 bases align to TRBD1. The V gene's germline CDR1 is LGHDT and CDR2 YNNKEL (reference sequence). The trim removed 4 bases at V and 2 bases at J, leaving 8 bases unmatched. The length of the CDR3 is 16 residues. The CDR3 loop reads CASSLALGTGAYEQYF. The CDR3, as DNA: TGTGCCAGCAGCCTGGCGTTGGGGACAGGGGCCTACGAGCAGTACTTC.

This clonotype was seen only a few times. The gene calls are TRBV12-3 or TRBV12-4 and TRBJ1-1; D ambiguous. This CDR3 is 14 amino acids long. Trimming cost V 4 bases and J 1 base, with 10 bases left between them. Here the CDR3 reads CASSSSIRNTEAFF. For the CDR3, the DNA is TGTGCCAGCAGTTCCTCAATAAGGAACACTGAAGCTTTCTTT.

This clonotype was seen many times. The genes are TRBV10-3 and TRBJ1-5; TRBD1 matches at 7 bases. V was clipped by 0 bases and J by 7 bases; unmatched bases: 6. The CDR3 sequence is 15 residues long. The germline V gene has CDR1 ENHRY and CDR2 SYGVKD. CDR3 region: CAISESRGLGQPQHF. In DNA form, the CDR3 reads TGTGCCATCAGTGAGTCTAGGGGGCTGGGACAGCCCCAGCATTTT.

This clonotype was seen ten or more times. The gene calls are TRBV29-1 and TRBJ2-4; D possibly corresponds to TRBD1 (6 bases). From germline, CDR1 is SQVTM and CDR2 ANQGSEA. V shed 6 bases and J shed 6 bases, with 24 bases lying between them. The CDR3 length is 16 residues. CDR3 protein: CSVEPRDRIPLNIQYF. The CDR3 DNA reads TGCAGCGTGGAGCCACGAGACAGGATACCCTTAAACATTCAGTACTTC. Together with reference TRBV29-1 and TRBJ2-4, the CDR3 gives the full variable domain: SAVISQKPSRDICQRGTSLTIQCQVDSQVTMMFWYRQQPGQSLTLIATANQGSEATYESGFVIDKFPISRPNLTFSTLTVSNMSPEDSSIYLCSVEPRDRIPLNIQYFGAGTRLSVL.